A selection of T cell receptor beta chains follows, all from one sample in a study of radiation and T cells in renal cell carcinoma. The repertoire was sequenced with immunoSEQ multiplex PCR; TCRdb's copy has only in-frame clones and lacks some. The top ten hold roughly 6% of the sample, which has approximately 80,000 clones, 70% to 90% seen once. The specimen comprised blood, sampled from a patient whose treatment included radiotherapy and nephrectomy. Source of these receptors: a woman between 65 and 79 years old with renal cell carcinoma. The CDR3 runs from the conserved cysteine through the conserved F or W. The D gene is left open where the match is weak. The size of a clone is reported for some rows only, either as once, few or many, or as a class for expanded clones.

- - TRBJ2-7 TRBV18 TGTGCCAGCTCACCCCTCCCGGCCGGCTACGAGCAGTACTTC CASSPLPAGYEQYF
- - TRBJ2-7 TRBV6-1 TGTGCCAGCAGTGAAGCGGGGACAACCTACGAGCAGTACTTC CASSEAGTTYEQYF
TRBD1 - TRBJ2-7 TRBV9 TGTGCCAGCAGCGTAGGAGGGGGCGGACAGTACGAGCAGTACTTC CASSVGGGGQYEQYF
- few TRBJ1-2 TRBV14 TGTGCCAGCAGCCAAGTGGGTAGTGCCGGGGGCTACACCTTC CASSQVGSAGGYTF
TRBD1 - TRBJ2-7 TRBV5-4 TGTGCCAGCAGCTTGGAGGGGACAGGTATGAACGAGCAGTACTTC CASSLEGTGMNEQYF
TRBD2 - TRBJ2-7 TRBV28 TGTGCCAGCAGGGCACGGGGGGGCCGTTACGAGCAGTACTTC CASRARGGRYEQYF
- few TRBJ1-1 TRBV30 TGTGCCTGGACAGGTTTCACTGAAGCTTTCTTT CAWTGFTEAFF
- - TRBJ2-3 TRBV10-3 TGTGCCATCAGTCCCCGGCGGGGACCCACAGATACGCAGTATTTT CAISPRRGPTDTQYF
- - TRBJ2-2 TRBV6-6 TGTGCCAGCAGTCAGGACTTGAACACCGGGGAGCTGTTTTTT CASSQDLNTGELFF
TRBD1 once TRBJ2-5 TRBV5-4 TGTGCCAGCAGCATGGACAGGTCCTGGTCCCAGTACTTC CASSMDRSWSQYF
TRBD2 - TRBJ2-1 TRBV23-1 TGCGCCAGCAGTCACCCTACTAGCGTTTACAATGAGCAGTTCTTC CASSHPTSVYNEQFF
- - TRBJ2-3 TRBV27 TGTGCCAGCAGTTTATATTCGACCCCAAGGCCCGCAGATACGCAGTATTTT CASSLYSTPRPADTQYF
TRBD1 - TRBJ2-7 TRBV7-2 TGTGCCAGCAGCATTTCCGGGACAGGGAACTACGAGCAGTACTTC CASSISGTGNYEQYF
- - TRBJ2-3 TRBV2 TGTGCCAGCAACCGAGGGGGTTTCCCCGCTTGGAGCACAGATACGCAGTATTTT CASNRGGFPAWSTDTQYF
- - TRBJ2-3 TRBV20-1 TGCAGTGCTTATAACACAGATACGCAGTATTTT CSAYNTDTQYF
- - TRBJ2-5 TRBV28 TGTGCCAGCAGTACCCGGGACCCGAAAAACCGGGAGACCCAGTACTTC CASSTRDPKNRETQYF
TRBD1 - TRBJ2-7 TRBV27 TGTGCCAGCAGTCCTCTCCGGGACAGGGGATCTTCCGGCCACGAGCAGTACTTC CASSPLRDRGSSGHEQYF
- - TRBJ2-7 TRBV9 TGTGCCAGCAGCCGGGGCCGGGGGACCCCCTCCTACGAGCAGTACTTC CASSRGRGTPSYEQYF
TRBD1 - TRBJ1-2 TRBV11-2 TGTGCCAGCAGCTCTTCCGACAGGGGGAACTATGGCTACACCTTC CASSSSDRGNYGYTF
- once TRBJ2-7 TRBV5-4 TGTGCCAGCAGCCCAGCGGTCGCCCCCCTCTACGAGCAGTACTTC CASSPAVAPLYEQYF
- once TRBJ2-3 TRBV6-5 TGTGCCAGCAAGAGGGGTGGCCCAGATACGCAGTATTTT CASKRGGPDTQYF
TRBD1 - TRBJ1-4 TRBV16 TGTGCCAGCAGCCAAGGGGGACAGGGGGCAAATGAAAAACTGTTTTTT CASSQGGQGANEKLFF
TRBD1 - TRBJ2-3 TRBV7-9 TGTGCCAGCAGCTTAGAAGGCAGGGGGACAGATACGCAGTATTTT CASSLEGRGTDTQYF
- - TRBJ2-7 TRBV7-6 TGTGCCAGCAGCTTATTAGGGCCCTCCTACGAGCAGTACTTC CASSLLGPSYEQYF
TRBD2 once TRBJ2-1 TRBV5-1 TGCGCCAGCAGCTTCCACCGACTAGCGGGGGCCCCCTACAATGAGCAGTTCTTC CASSFHRLAGAPYNEQFF
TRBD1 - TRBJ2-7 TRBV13 TGTGCCAGCAGCCTCTCCGGGACAGGGGCCTACGAGCAGTACTTC CASSLSGTGAYEQYF
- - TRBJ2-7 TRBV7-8 TGTGCCAGCAGCTCAGGAGACTCGTTCTACGAGCAGTACTTC CASSSGDSFYEQYF
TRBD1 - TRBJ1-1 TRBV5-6 TGTGCCAGCAGCTTGATGTTCGGCAGGGGGCAAGTAGGCGCTTTCTTT CASSLMFGRGQVGAFF
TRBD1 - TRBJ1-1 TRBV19 TGTGCCAGTAGTCCCTGGACAGGGCCCCCCACTGAAGCTTTCTTT CASSPWTGPPTEAFF
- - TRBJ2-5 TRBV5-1 TGCGCCAGCAGGTTGGAGGTTCAAGAGACCCAGTACTTC CASRLEVQETQYF
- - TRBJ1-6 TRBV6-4 TGTGCCAGCAGTTCCCGTACAGGGAATTCACCCCTCCACTTT CASSSRTGNSPLHF
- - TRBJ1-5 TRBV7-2 TGTGCCAGCAGCTTAGGGGTGCAGCCCCAGCATTTT CASSLGVQPQHF
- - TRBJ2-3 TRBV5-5 TGTGCCAGCAGCTTGCGGGGGCGCGGCACAGATACGCAGTATTTT CASSLRGRGTDTQYF
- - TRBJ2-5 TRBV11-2 TGTGCCAGCAGCTTAGGCCCAGCCAGGGAGACCCAGTACTTC CASSLGPARETQYF
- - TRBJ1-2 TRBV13 TGTGCCAGCAGCCTCCGTTTGACAGGACTCCACGGCTACACCTTC CASSLRLTGLHGYTF
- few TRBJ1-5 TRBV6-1 TGTGCCAGCAGTCACTATAGCAATCAGCCCCAGCATTTT CASSHYSNQPQHF
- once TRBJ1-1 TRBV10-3 TGTGCCATCAGAGAGACCTCTCACATGAACACTGAAGCTTTCTTT CAIRETSHMNTEAFF
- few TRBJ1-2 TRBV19 TGTGCCAGTAAGGAGACGCAGTTTCGGGGCTACACCTTC CASKETQFRGYTF
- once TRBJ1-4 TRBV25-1 TGTGCCAGCCGCCCCCAGGGGACTAATGAAAAACTGTTTTTT CASRPQGTNEKLFF
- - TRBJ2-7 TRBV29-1 TGCAGCGCCTCTACTAGCTGGAGCTCCTACGAGCAGTACTTC CSASTSWSSYEQYF
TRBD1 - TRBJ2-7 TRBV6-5 TGTGCCAGCAGTGCGGACAGGGGCCCCTCCTACGAGCAGTACTTC CASSADRGPSYEQYF
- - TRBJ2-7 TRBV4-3 TGCGCCAGCAGCCAAGTAATTACGGGGGAGCAGTACTTC CASSQVITGEQYF
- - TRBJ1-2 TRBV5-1 TGCGCCAGCAGCCGCAATGGGGACTATGGCTACACCTTC CASSRNGDYGYTF
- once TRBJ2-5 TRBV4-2 TGTGCCAGCAGCCAAGATGTAGGGGAGACCCAGTACTTC CASSQDVGETQYF
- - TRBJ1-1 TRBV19 TGTGCCAGTAGTATAGACGGCAGGTGGCGCACTGAAGCTTTCTTT CASSIDGRWRTEAFF
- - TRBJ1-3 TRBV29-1 TGCAGCGTTGTCCAGGCAAACACCATATATTTT CSVVQANTIYF
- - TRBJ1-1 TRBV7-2 TGTGCCAGCAGCTCGGAGAGAGAGAACACTGAAGCTTTCTTT CASSSERENTEAFF
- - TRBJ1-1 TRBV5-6 TGTGCCAGCAGCCCACCCCGACAGGTTGAAGCTTTCTTT CASSPPRQVEAFF
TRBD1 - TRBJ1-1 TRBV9 TGTGCCAGCAGCGTAGGTCCAGGGGGGACTGAAGCTTTCTTT CASSVGPGGTEAFF
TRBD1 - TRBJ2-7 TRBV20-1 TGCAGCGGACAGGACTCCTACGAGCAGTACTTC CSGQDSYEQYF
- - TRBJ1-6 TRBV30 TGTGCCTGGAGTGTAGGGGATCGGTCACCCCTCCACTTT CAWSVGDRSPLHF
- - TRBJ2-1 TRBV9 TGTGCCAGCAGCGTAGCTTCATGGGGGGCAAATGAGCAGTTCTTC CASSVASWGANEQFF
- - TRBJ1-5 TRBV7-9 TGTGCCAGCAGTCACCCCGGTTCGCCCCAGCATTTT CASSHPGSPQHF
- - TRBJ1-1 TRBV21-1 TGTGCCAGCAGCACAGCAGGGTTATGGAGCACTGAAGCTTTCTTT CASSTAGLWSTEAFF
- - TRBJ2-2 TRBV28 TGTGCCAGCAGTCATTACACCACCGGGACAACGAACACCGGGGAGCTGTTTTTT CASSHYTTGTTNTGELFF
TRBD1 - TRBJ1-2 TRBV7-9 TGTGCCAGCAGCGCTAGAGGAGGGGGGACAGTAACAGGCTACACCTTC CASSARGGGTVTGYTF
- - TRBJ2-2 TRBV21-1 TGTGCCAGCAGCTGGACAGGGGTAACCCATCTAGAGAACACCGGGGAGCTGTTTTTT CASSWTGVTHLENTGELFF
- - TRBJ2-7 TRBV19 TGTGCCAGTAGTAGGACACCTACCTACGAGCAGTACTTC CASSRTPTYEQYF
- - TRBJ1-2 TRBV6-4 TGTGCCAGCAGAGCTCCTAACTATGGCTACACCTTC CASRAPNYGYTF
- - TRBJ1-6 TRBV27 TGTGCCAGCAGCCCCCTTTCGGACACAACTCGAGGTTCCCTCCACTTT CASSPLSDTTRGSLHF